The clone carrying this T cell receptor (beta chain) turned up a few times. The data were obtained in a study of response to subunit inactivated influenza vaccine. TCRdb called the RT-PCR reads again in MiXCR, with one record for every CDR3 protein. This sample has under 200,000 distinct CDR3 sequences; 9.5% to 15% occur once, and the top ten carry 29%. Germline V CDR1 and CDR2: SGHAT, FQNNGV. The CDR3 contains 15 residues. V lost 4 bases to trimming and J lost 8 bases, with 17 bases between them. This sample was shared with a second study, whose subject was T cells expressing NK-cell markers. That study adds: What made the TCR beta cDNA was 5'RACE template switching with UMIs. About six donors carried dominant NKG2C+ clonotypes that made up roughly 1.0-7.5% of their CD8+ T cells. These clonotypes, the leaders elsewhere, also led the CD3+CD56-NKG2C+ fraction in a few donors.

Sequences were derived from CD8+ T cells sorted from PBMCs, sampled about 13 days after vaccination. The clonotype comes from a man over 45 who received an inactivated influenza vaccine. The chain employs TRBV11-2 and TRBJ1-4, with D perhaps matching TRBD1 (5 bases). The CDR3, as DNA: TGTGCCAGCAGCTCACGGGGGTTCATAAGGGAAAAACTGTTTTTT. It yields the protein CASSSRGFIREKLFF.